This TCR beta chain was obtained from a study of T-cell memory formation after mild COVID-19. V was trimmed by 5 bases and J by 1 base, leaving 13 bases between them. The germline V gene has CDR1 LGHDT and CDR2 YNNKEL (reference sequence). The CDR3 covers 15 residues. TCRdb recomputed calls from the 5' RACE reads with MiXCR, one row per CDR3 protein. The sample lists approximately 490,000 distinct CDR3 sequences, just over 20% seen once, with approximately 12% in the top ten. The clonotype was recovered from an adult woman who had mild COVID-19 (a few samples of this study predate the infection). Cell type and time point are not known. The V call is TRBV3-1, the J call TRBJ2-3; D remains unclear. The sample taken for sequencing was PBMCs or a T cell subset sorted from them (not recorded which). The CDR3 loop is CASSSRYSRTDTQYF. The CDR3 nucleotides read TGTGCCAGCAGCTCCCGATACAGCCGCACAGATACGCAGTATTTT.